This TCR beta chain was profiled in a study of T cell responses to AZD1222 COVID-19 vaccine. Findings and caveats of the study: Possibly, clonal diversity was underestimated; donors were largely white British and included more females. Among those given AZD1222, only five to seven were seropositive at baseline. Spike-specific TCR repertoires showed rising breadth and depth after two AZD1222 doses.

CDR3 size: 15 residues. The V end was cut by 5 bases, the J end by 2 bases, with 14 bases between. The V gene's germline CDR1 is LGHNT and CDR2 FRNRAP. The repertoire was sequenced with immunoSEQ multiplex PCR; TCRdb's copy has only in-frame clones and lacks some. The data hold tens of thousands of clones, with approximately 85% observed a single time. Combined were second doses at about 4 or about 12 weeks. With regard to this clone: The antigen remains undetermined.

The chain has TRBV12-5 and TRBJ2-3; perhaps TRBD2 as D (5 bases). Sample: peripheral blood, taken 28 days after the second AZD1222 dose. The TCR was taken from an adult who received the AZD1222 COVID-19 vaccine. The CDR3 DNA follows: TGTGCTAGTGGTCCCTCCCAGCGGAACACAGATACGCAGTATTTT. Protein: CASGPSQRNTDTQYF.